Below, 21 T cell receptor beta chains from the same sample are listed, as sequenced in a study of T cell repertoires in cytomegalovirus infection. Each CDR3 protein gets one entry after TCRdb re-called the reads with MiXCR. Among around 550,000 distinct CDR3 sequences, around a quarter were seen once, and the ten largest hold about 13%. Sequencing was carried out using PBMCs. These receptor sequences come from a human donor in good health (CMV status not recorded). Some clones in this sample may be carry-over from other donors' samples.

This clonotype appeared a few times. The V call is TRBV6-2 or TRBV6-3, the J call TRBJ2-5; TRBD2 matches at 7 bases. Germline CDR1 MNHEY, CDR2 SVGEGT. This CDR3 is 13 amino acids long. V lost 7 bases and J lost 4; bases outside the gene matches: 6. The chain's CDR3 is CASTGGASETQYF. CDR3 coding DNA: TGTGCCAGCACGGGGGGAGCGTCAGAGACCCAGTACTTC.

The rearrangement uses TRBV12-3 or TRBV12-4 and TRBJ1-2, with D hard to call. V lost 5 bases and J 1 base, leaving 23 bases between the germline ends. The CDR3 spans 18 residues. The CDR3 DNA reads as TGTGCCAGCAGTCTCGAAGAAGGGCCAGGCGGACGTAACTATGGCTACACCTTC. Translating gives CASSLEEGPGGRNYGYTF.

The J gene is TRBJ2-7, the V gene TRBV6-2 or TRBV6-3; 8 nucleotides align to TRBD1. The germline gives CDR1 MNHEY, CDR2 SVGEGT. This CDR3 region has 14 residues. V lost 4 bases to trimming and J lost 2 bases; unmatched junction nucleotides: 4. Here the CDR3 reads CASSFGQGPYEQYV. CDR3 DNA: TGTGCCAGCAGTTTTGGACAGGGTCCCTACGAGCAGTACGTC.

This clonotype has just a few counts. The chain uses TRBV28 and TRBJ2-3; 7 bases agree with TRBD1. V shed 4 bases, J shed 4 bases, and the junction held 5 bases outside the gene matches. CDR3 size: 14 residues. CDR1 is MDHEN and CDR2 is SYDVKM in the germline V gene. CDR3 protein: CASSSQGLADTQYF. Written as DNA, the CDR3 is TGTGCCAGCAGTTCACAGGGGCTAGCAGATACGCAGTATTTT. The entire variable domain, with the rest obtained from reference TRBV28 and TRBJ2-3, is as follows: DVKVTQSSRYLVKRTGEKVFLECVQDMDHENMFWYRQDPGLGLRLIYFSYDVKMKEKGDIPEGYSVSREKKERFSLILESASTNQTSMYLCASSSQGLADTQYFGPGTRLTVL.

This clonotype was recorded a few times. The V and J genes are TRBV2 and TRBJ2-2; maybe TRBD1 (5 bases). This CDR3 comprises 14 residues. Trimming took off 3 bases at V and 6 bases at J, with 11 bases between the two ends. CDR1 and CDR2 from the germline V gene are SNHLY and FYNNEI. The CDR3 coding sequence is TGTGCCAGCAGTGAGTCTAGGGGCGCCGGGGAGCTGTTTTTT. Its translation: CASSESRGAGELFF.

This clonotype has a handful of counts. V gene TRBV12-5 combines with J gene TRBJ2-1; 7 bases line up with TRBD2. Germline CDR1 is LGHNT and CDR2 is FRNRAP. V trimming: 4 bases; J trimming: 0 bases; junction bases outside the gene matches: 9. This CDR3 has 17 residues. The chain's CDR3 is CASGSVLAASSYNEQFF. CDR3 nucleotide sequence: TGTGCTAGTGGTTCCGTTCTAGCGGCCAGCTCCTACAATGAGCAGTTCTTC.

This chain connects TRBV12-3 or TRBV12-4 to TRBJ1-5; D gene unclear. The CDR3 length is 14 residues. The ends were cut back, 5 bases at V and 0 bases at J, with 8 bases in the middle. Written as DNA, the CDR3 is TGTGCCAGCAGTGGGGAAATTAGCAATCAGCCCCAGCATTTT. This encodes CASSGEISNQPQHF.

CDR3 nucleotides: TGTGCCATCAATGACAGGGTCGATCAGCCCCAGCATTTT. Translation gives CAINDRVDQPQHF. The chain combines TRBV10-3 with TRBJ1-5; TRBD1 agrees at 7 bases. CDR1 is ENHRY and CDR2 is SYGVKD in the germline V gene. This CDR3 contains 13 residues. The V segment lost 7 bases and the J segment 5 bases; nucleotides outside the gene matches: 5.

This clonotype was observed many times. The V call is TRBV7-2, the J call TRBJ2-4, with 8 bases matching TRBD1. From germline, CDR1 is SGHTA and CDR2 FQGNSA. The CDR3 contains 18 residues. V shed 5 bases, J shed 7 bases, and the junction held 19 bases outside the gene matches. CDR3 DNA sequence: TGTGCCAGCAGCAGCCGGGACAGGAAGATTGGTGAGCCGAACATTCAGTACTTC. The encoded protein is CASSSRDRKIGEPNIQYF.

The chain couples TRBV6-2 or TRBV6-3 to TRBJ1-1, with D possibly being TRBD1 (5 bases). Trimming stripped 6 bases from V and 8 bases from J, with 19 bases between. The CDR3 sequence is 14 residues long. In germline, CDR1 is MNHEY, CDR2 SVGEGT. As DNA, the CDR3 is TGTGCCAGCAGCGATCTCCAGGGTGTCCCCGAAGCTTTCTTT. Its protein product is CASSDLQGVPEAFF.

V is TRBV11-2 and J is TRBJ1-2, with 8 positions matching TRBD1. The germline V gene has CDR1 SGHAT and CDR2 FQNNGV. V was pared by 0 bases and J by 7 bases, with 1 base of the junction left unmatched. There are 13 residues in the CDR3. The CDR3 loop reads CASSLEDRAGYTF. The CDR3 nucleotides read TGTGCCAGCAGCTTAGAGGACAGGGCTGGCTACACCTTC.

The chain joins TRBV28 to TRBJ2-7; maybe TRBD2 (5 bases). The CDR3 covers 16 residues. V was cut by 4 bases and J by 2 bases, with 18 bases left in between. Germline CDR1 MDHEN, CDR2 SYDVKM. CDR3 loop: CASSSPGSGYTYEQYF. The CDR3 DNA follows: TGTGCCAGCAGTTCGCCGGGTTCGGGGTATACCTACGAGCAGTACTTC.

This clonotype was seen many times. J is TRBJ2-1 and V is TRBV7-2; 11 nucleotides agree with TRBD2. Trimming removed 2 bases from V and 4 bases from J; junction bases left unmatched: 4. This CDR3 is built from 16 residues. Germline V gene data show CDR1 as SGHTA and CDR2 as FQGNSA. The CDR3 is CASSLPGTSGYNEQFF. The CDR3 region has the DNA TGTGCCAGCAGCTTACCCGGGACTAGCGGATACAATGAGCAGTTCTTC.

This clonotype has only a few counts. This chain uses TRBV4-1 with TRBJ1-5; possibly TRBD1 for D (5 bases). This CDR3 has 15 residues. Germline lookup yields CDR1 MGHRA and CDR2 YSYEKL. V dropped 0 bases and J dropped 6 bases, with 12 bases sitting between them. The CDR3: CASSQDSPRGQPQHF. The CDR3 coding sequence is TGCGCCAGCAGCCAAGATTCCCCGAGGGGTCAGCCCCAGCATTTT.

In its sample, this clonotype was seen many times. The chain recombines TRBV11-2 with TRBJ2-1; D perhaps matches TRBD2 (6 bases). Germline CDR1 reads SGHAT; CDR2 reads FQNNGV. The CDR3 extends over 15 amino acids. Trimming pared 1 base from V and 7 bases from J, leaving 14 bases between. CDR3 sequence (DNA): TGTGCCAGCAGCTTAGTGGGACTTGCTGGGAATGAGCAGTTCTTC. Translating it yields CASSLVGLAGNEQFF.

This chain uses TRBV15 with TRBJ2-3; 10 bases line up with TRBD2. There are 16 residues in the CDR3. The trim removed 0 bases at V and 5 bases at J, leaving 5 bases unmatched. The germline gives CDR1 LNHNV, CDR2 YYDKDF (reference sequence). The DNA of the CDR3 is TGTGCCACCAGCAGAGATCGGCGACTAGCGGGAGATACGCAGTATTTT. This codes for CATSRDRRLAGDTQYF.

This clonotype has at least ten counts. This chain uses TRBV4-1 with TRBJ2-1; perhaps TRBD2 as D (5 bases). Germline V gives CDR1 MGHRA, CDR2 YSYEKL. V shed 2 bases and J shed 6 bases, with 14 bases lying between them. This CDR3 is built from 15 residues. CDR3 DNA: TGCGCCAGCAGCCAATCCGAGGGCAATCCCAATGAGCAGTTCTTC. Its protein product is CASSQSEGNPNEQFF.

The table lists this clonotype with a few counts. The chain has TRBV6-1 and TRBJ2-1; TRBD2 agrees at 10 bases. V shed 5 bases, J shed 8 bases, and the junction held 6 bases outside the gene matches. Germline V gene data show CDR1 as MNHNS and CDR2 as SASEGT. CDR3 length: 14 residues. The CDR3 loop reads CASSPGTSADEQFF. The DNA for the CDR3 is TGTGCCAGCAGTCCAGGGACTAGCGCCGATGAGCAGTTCTTC.

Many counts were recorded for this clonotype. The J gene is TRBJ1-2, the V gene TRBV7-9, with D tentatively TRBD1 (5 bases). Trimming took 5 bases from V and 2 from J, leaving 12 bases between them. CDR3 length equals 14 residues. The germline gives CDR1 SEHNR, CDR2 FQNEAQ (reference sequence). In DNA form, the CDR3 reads TGTGCCAGCAGCCTACAGGACTGGAACTATGGCTACACCTTC. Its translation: CASSLQDWNYGYTF.

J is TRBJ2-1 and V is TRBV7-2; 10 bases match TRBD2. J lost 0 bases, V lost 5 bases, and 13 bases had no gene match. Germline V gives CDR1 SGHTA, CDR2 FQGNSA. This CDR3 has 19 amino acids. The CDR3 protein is CASSPPPSGSASSYNEQFF. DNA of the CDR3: TGTGCCAGCAGCCCCCCGCCTAGCGGGAGCGCCAGCTCCTACAATGAGCAGTTCTTC.

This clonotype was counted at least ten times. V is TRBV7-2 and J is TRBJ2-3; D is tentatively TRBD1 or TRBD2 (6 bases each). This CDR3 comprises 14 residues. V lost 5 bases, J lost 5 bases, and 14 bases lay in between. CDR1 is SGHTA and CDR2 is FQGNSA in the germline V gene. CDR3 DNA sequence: TGTGCCAGCAGCCCGGGGGCGGGTGGAGATACGCAGTATTTT. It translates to CASSPGAGGDTQYF. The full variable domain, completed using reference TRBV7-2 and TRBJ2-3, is GAGVSQSPSNKVTEKGKDVELRCDPISGHTALYWYRQSLGQGLEFLIYFQGNSAPDKSGLPSDRFSAERTGGSVSTLTIQRTQQEDSAVYLCASSPGAGGDTQYFGPGTRLTVL.